These T cell receptor beta chains were read from a single sample in a study of metastatic and nonmetastatic thyroid tumors. From the PCR reads, TCRdb re-called clones with MiXCR. In the table there are tens of thousands of clones, approximately 22% of which are singletons. Sequencing input: adjacent normal tissue. These receptors were taken from a female donor with papillary thyroid cancer or a benign thyroid nodule (not recorded which). Some clones in this sample may be carry-over from other donors' samples. The conserved cysteine and the conserved F or W are not part of the CDR3 here. Expanded clones are given a class, and other clones once, few, many or no size at all.

>TRBJ1-5|TRBV6-2/TRBV6-3|17|.
ASIYLVRGTPSVIRPQH
>TRBJ1-5|TRBV19|18|once
ASSLGSLVTEGSSNQPQH
>TRBJ1-6|TRBV13|17|.
ASSSPPSRLSSYNSPLH
>TRBJ1-1|TRBV7-3|11|medium-sized
ASSKDQNTEAF
>TRBJ2-7|TRBV7-8|13|many
ASSLAPGRTYEQY
>TRBJ2-2|TRBV6-2/TRBV6-3|13|medium-sized
ASSYSGAGTGELF
>TRBJ2-5|TRBV7-2|13|once
ASSVGGRGGETQY
>TRBJ2-6|TRBV6-6|12|medium-sized
ASSYSRTAYVLT
>TRBJ2-5|TRBV6-1|11|few
ASNIGSQETQY
>TRBJ2-7|TRBV3-1|12|many
ASSDIRTSGTWY
>TRBJ1-3|TRBV20-1|12|many
SARDLLAGNTIY
>TRBJ2-7|TRBV11-2|11|.
ASSSSSLGEQY
>TRBJ1-4|TRBV19|14|many
ASRFGNPGANEKLF
>TRBJ2-1|TRBV6-1|9|many
ASIAGNEQF
>TRBJ2-3|TRBV6-2/TRBV6-3|12|.
ASSYSMSSDTQY
>TRBJ2-1|TRBV2|12|.
ASTGQGSRGEQF
>TRBJ2-1|TRBV7-2|13|many
ASSQESGTAFQGF
>TRBJ1-1|TRBV5-4|13|many
ASSLRSTLVSEAF
>TRBJ1-1|TRBV20-1|12|many
SASQGQTSTEAF
>TRBJ2-1|TRBV9|11|many
ASSVATNHEQF
>TRBJ1-1|TRBV28|11|medium-sized
ASSFPLSPEAF
>TRBJ2-2|TRBV6-4|12|many
ASTSRPGTGELF
>TRBJ2-1|TRBV15|13|.
ATSRDAGAYNEQF
>TRBJ1-5|TRBV28|14|.
ASSPIQSGRYQPQH
>TRBJ2-1|TRBV11-1|15|.
ASSNLETIGKSNEQF
>TRBJ1-2|TRBV19|12|many
ASSMTGRRDGYT
>TRBJ2-3|TRBV19|12|many
ASHPGASTDTQY
>TRBJ1-1|TRBV12-3/TRBV12-4|12|medium-sized
ASSLPRMNTEAF
>TRBJ2-7|TRBV20-1|11|.
SASRQGILEQY
>TRBJ2-1|TRBV11-3|15|many
ASSRLAGVSSYNEQF
>TRBJ2-7|TRBV11-2|11|many
ASSFTGKGEQY
>TRBJ2-5|TRBV7-2|13|once
ASSLASQPRETQY
>TRBJ2-7|TRBV6-2/TRBV6-3|13|medium-sized
ASFPLGGSSYEQY
>TRBJ1-4|TRBV15|11|many
ATSTGERARVF
>TRBJ2-5|TRBV7-2|10|medium-sized
ASSLPRDQGR
>TRBJ2-7|TRBV28|10|few
ASSLSSLEQY
>TRBJ2-3|TRBV9|15|.
ASSPRTTSGSTDTQY
>TRBJ2-3|TRBV29-1|12|many
SVSGTSGKDTQY
>TRBJ2-2|TRBV3-1|13|many
ASSPTTDLTGELF
>TRBJ2-1|TRBV24-1|14|many
ATSQGVGGSYNEQF
>TRBJ1-5|TRBV7-6|13|.
AGSQGTAPNQPQH
>TRBJ2-5|TRBV5-6|11|many
ASSLFQGETQY
>TRBJ2-1|TRBV6-5|9|.
ASSYRVLPL
>TRBJ2-7|TRBV28|13|.
ASSGGLAGDYEKY
>TRBJ2-2|TRBV24-1|14|many
ATSDDHEAVTGELF
>TRBJ2-1|TRBV15|14|many
ATSREQGRGHNEQF
>TRBJ1-3|TRBV7-8|13|many
ASSRSTSSGNTIY
>TRBJ2-3|TRBV20-1|13|many
SGVPLLSSSDTQY
>TRBJ2-3|TRBV7-9|12|many
ASSLSRERDTQY
>TRBJ1-2|TRBV11-1|11|many
ASSQVRNYGYT